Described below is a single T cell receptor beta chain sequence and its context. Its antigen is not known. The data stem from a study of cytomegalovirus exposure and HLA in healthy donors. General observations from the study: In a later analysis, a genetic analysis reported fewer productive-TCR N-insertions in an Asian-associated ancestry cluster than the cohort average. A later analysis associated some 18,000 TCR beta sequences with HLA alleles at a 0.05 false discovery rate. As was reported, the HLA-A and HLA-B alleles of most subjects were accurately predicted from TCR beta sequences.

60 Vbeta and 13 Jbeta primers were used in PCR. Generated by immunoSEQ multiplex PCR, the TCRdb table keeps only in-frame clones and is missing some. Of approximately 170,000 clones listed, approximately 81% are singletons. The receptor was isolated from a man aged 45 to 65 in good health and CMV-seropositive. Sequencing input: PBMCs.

The CDR3 nucleotides are TGTGCCGCCCATAAAATCCATACAGGGGACCAACCAGCTTTCTTT. The encoded protein is CAAHKIHTGDQPAFF. The chain links TRBV30 to TRBJ1-1, with 7 bases matching TRBD1. Germline V gene sequence: CDR1 GTSNPN, CDR2 SVGIG (reference sequence). V gave up 8 bases and J gave up 10 bases; unmatched junction bases: 22. This CDR3 comprises 15 residues.